The next 28 T cell receptor beta chains were all read from a single sample in a study of identical twins. TCRdb re-called the 5' RACE reads with MiXCR, one entry per CDR3 protein. The sample carries some 1,700,000 distinct CDR3 sequences, about 32% recorded once. Sequencing was performed on cord blood. The receptors originated from a newborn girl in good health.

V gene TRBV6-6 combines with J gene TRBJ2-4; no definite D call. Germline V gene sequence: CDR1 MNHNY, CDR2 SVGAGI (reference sequence). The length of the CDR3 is 12 residues. Trimming cost V 4 bases and J 13 bases, with 14 bases left between them. The CDR3 DNA sequence: TGTGCCAGCAGTTTTACCACTCAGTCGCAGTACTTC. Its protein product is CASSFTTQSQYF.

This clonotype has more than one count but fewer than ten. The CDR3 sequence: CASSPSQREMETQYF. The CDR3 nucleotides read TGCGCCAGCAGCCCCTCCCAGCGGGAGATGGAGACCCAGTACTTC. The J gene is TRBJ2-7, the V gene TRBV5-1, with 8 positions matching TRBD2. TRBJ2-5 matches the DNA end more closely, so the J call is doubtful. The germline CDR1 and CDR2 sequences are SGHRS and YFSETQ. CDR3 length: 15 residues.

CDR3 region: CASSLSGWKPQHF. CDR3 in DNA: TGTGCCAGCAGTTTGTCTGGTTGGAAGCCCCAGCATTTT. The chain is built from TRBV27 and TRBJ1-5; the D is unclear. The V gene's germline CDR1 is MNHEY and CDR2 SMNVEV (reference sequence). This CDR3 is built from 13 residues. Trimming stripped 3 bases from V and 8 bases from J, with 11 bases between.

This clonotype was seen a handful of times. The chain links TRBV28 to TRBJ1-2, with a possible D match to TRBD1 (6 bases). The germline V and J ends were trimmed by 3 bases and 4 bases, with 12 bases remaining between them. The CDR3 loop spans 14 amino acids. Germline V lookup: CDR1 MDHEN, CDR2 SYDVKM. The CDR3 here is CASSLGAAGYGYTF. The CDR3 DNA reads as TGTGCCAGCAGTTTGGGGGCAGCTGGCTATGGCTACACCTTC.

V and J are TRBV29-1 and TRBJ2-7; either TRBD1 or TRBD2 may fit D (5 bases each). The CDR3 is 14 residues long. Per germline, CDR1 SQVTM and CDR2 ANQGSEA. V lost 5 bases, J lost 0 bases, and 14 bases lay in between. CDR3 loop: CSVISGRHSYEQYF. Written as DNA, the CDR3 is TGCAGCGTTATCTCGGGACGCCACTCCTACGAGCAGTACTTC.

The genes are TRBV5-1 and TRBJ1-5, with D unclear. Trimming removed 2 bases from V and 6 bases from J, with 9 bases in between. The CDR3 has 13 amino acids. CDR1 SGHRS and CDR2 YFSETQ come from the germline V gene. CDR3: CASSFAGSQPQHF. Here the CDR3 DNA reads TGCGCCAGCAGCTTCGCGGGGAGTCAGCCCCAGCATTTT.

The chain is built from TRBV27 and TRBJ1-2, with D perhaps TRBD1 (6 bases). The germline gives CDR1 MNHEY, CDR2 SMNVEV (reference sequence). There are 14 residues in the CDR3. V was shortened by 6 bases and J by 4 bases, with 15 bases between the two germline ends. The CDR3 coding sequence is TGTGCCAGCAGGAGCGGGGGGCTGGGCTATGGCTACACCTTC. It codes for CASRSGGLGYGYTF.

The V and J genes are TRBV12-3 or TRBV12-4 and TRBJ2-7; D may be TRBD1 (6 bases). The CDR3 loop spans 12 amino acids. Trimming removed 6 bases from V and 8 bases from J, with 14 bases in between. The CDR3 loop is CASSDRRRKQYF. In DNA form, the CDR3 reads TGTGCCAGCAGCGACAGGAGGCGCAAGCAGTACTTC.

The chain couples TRBV4-2 to TRBJ2-2; D unclear. Germline CDR1 LGHNA, CDR2 YNFKEQ. CDR3 size: 15 residues. Trimming took off 1 base at V and 1 base at J, with 7 bases between the two ends. The CDR3 sequence: CASSQVSMNTGELFF. Written as DNA, the CDR3 is TGTGCCAGCAGCCAAGTGTCGATGAACACCGGGGAGCTGTTTTTT.

The table lists this clonotype with a few counts. The V and J genes are TRBV3-1 and TRBJ1-2; D unclear. V lost 0 bases and J 4 bases, leaving 9 bases between the germline ends. CDR1 LGHDT and CDR2 YNNKEL come from the germline V gene (reference sequence). CDR3 size: 14 residues. The DNA of the CDR3 is TGTGCCAGCAGCCAAGAGGTCCAGTCCTATGGCTACACCTTC. Protein: CASSQEVQSYGYTF.

This clonotype was observed once. The rearrangement uses TRBV25-1 and TRBJ1-2; no reliable D call. The V gene's germline CDR1 is MGHDK and CDR2 SYGVNS. V lost 4 bases to trimming and J lost 4 bases, with 10 bases between them. The CDR3 totals 13 residues. CDR3 amino acids: CASSVQRTYGYTF. CDR3 nucleotides: TGTGCCAGCAGTGTCCAGAGGACCTATGGCTACACCTTC.

The gene calls are TRBV25-1 and TRBJ2-1, with D unclear. The CDR3 sequence is 15 residues long. Germline lookup yields CDR1 MGHDK and CDR2 SYGVNS. The V end was cut by 3 bases, the J end by 0 bases, with 9 bases between. The CDR3 sequence: CASSEVRSSYNEQFF. The CDR3 DNA reads as TGTGCCAGCAGTGAGGTCAGGAGCTCCTACAATGAGCAGTTCTTC.

The V gene is TRBV7-9, the J gene TRBJ2-1, with D possibly matching TRBD2 (5 bases). Trimming removed 5 bases at V and 9 bases at J, with 14 bases between. The CDR3 is made up of 13 amino acids. CDR1 SEHNR and CDR2 FQNEAQ come from the germline V gene (reference sequence). CDR3 bases: TGTGCCAGCAGCCTCACTAGTGCCTCTGAGCAGTTCTTC. Its translation: CASSLTSASEQFF. The whole variable domain, filled in from reference TRBV7-9 and TRBJ2-1, reads DTGVSQNPRHKITKRGQNVTFRCDPISEHNRLYWYRQTLGQGPEFLTYFQNEAQLEKSRLLSDRFSAERPKGSFSTLEIQRTEQGDSAMYLCASSLTSASEQFFGPGTRLTVL.

The genes are TRBV4-2 and TRBJ1-5; no clear D. Germline V lookup: CDR1 LGHNA, CDR2 YNFKEQ. V was clipped by 0 bases and J by 5 bases, with 14 bases between them. There are 16 residues in the CDR3. CDR3 nucleotides: TGTGCCAGCAGCCAAGAAGGGTCGGGGTTTTATCAGCCCCAGCATTTT. This codes for CASSQEGSGFYQPQHF.

The chain uses TRBV15 and TRBJ1-6; the match to TRBD1 covers 7 bases. Germline V lookup: CDR1 LNHNV, CDR2 YYDKDF (reference sequence). Trimming removed 3 bases from V and 10 bases from J; junction bases left unmatched: 3. The CDR3 totals 13 residues. CDR3 bases: TGTGCCACCAGCAGCGGACAGGCCTCACCCCTCCACTTT. It yields the protein CATSSGQASPLHF. The full variable domain, with the rest looked up from reference TRBV15 and TRBJ1-6, is DAMVIQNPRYQVTQFGKPVTLSCSQTLNHNVMYWYQQKSSQAPKLLFHYYDKDFNNEADTPDNFQSRRPNTSFCFLDIRSPGLGDTAMYLCATSSGQASPLHFGNGTRLTVT.

The chain couples TRBV28 to TRBJ2-5; perhaps TRBD1 as D (6 bases). Trimming removed 4 bases from V and 11 bases from J, with 17 bases in between. In germline, CDR1 is MDHEN, CDR2 SYDVKM. The CDR3 is made up of 13 amino acids. The CDR3: CASSSTNKGEQYF. The CDR3 region has the DNA TGTGCCAGCAGTTCTACCAACAAGGGGGAGCAGTACTTC.

The V call is TRBV6-2 or TRBV6-3, the J call TRBJ2-1; D not certain. V dropped 4 bases and J dropped 12 bases, with 10 bases sitting between them. The germline CDR1 and CDR2 sequences are MNHEY and SVGEGT. CDR3 size: 11 residues. In DNA form, the CDR3 reads TGTGCCAGCAGTTTCGGAGTAAGGCAGTTCTTC. It is translated as CASSFGVRQFF.

Concerning this clonotype: A read error may explain this, as a much larger clone is one base away. This chain connects TRBV29-1 to TRBJ2-7, with D possibly being TRBD1 (5 bases). Germline CDR1 SQVTM, CDR2 ANQGSEA. The V end was cut by 3 bases, the J end by 7 bases, with 16 bases between. The CDR3 runs to 13 residues. The CDR3 DNA reads as TGCAGCGTTGACGGCAGGGTTTTCTATGAGCAGTACTTC. It translates to CSVDGRVFYEQYF.

In this sample, this clonotype turned up a few times. The V call is TRBV11-2, the J call TRBJ2-1; D is unclear. The DNA end favors TRBJ2-7, so the J call may be wrong. The CDR3 extends over 17 amino acids. Germline loops: CDR1 SGHAT, CDR2 FQNNGV. The CDR3 region has the DNA TGTGCCAGCAGCTTAATGAGGCCTAGTCTCTCCTACAATGAGCAGTACTTC. Encoded protein: CASSLMRPSLSYNEQYF.

The chain couples TRBV20-1 to TRBJ1-5, with unresolved D. The germline CDR1 and CDR2 sequences are DFQATT and SNEGSKA (reference sequence). CDR3 length: 14 residues. V was trimmed by 6 bases and J by 6 bases, leaving 18 bases between them. Written as DNA, the CDR3 is TGCAGTGCCCCACTAGCGCGGGCCGCTCAGCCCCAGCATTTT. Translated, it gives CSAPLARAAQPQHF.

This clonotype was counted a single time. This chain uses TRBV13 with TRBJ1-1, with D possibly being TRBD1 (6 bases). The CDR3 has 12 amino acids. V lost 5 bases and J 6 bases, leaving 10 bases between the germline ends. CDR1 and CDR2 from the germline V gene are PRHDT and FYEKMQ (reference sequence). In DNA form, the CDR3 reads TGTGCCAGCAGCACAGGGTGGGCTGAAGCTTTCTTT. Translating gives CASSTGWAEAFF.

This clonotype has only a few counts. V is TRBV25-1 and J is TRBJ1-4; possible D gene TRBD1, 5 bases. This CDR3 comprises 12 residues. V lost 8 bases to trimming and J lost 6 bases, with 10 bases between them. CDR1 and CDR2 from the germline V gene are MGHDK and SYGVNS. CDR3 sequence reads: CASRGTHEKLFF. In DNA, the CDR3 is TGTGCCAGCCGGGGCACCCATGAAAAACTGTTTTTT. The full variable domain, completed using reference TRBV25-1 and TRBJ1-4, is EADIYQTPRYLVIGTGKKITLECSQTMGHDKMYWYQQDPGMELHLIHYSYGVNSTEKGDLSSESTVSRIRTEHFPLTLESARPSHTSQYLCASRGTHEKLFFGSGTQLSVL.

This clonotype was counted only a few times. The chain combines TRBV5-1 with TRBJ1-2; D is uncertain. The CDR3 spans 14 residues. Germline values: CDR1 SGHRS, CDR2 YFSETQ. Between the trimmed V and J ends, which lost 0 bases and 2 bases, there was a span of 8 bases. The chain's CDR3 is CASSLVPQNYGYTF. The DNA of the CDR3 is TGCGCCAGCAGCTTGGTCCCCCAGAACTATGGCTACACCTTC.

This clonotype showed up many times. The chain couples TRBV3-1 to TRBJ2-3; possibly TRBD2 for D (5 bases). The CDR3 is made up of 13 amino acids. In germline, CDR1 is LGHDT, CDR2 YNNKEL (reference sequence). V lost 0 bases, J lost 14 bases, and 15 bases lay in between. Written as DNA, the CDR3 is TGTGCCAGCAGCCAAGATTACCTAGCTGGTCTGTATTTT. Translated, it gives CASSQDYLAGLYF.

This rearrangement joins TRBV24-1 to TRBJ2-5; D gene uncertain. This CDR3 is 13 amino acids long. Per the germline V gene, CDR1 is KGHDR and CDR2 is SFDVKD. The V and J ends lost 2 bases and 11 bases respectively, with 14 bases between them. The CDR3 here is CATSDSPLGEQYF. In DNA, the CDR3 is TGTGCCACCAGTGATTCCCCGTTAGGTGAGCAGTACTTC.

The genes are TRBV6-4 and TRBJ1-2; TRBD1 matches at 7 bases. V lost 2 bases to trimming and J lost 4 bases; unmatched junction nucleotides: 1. CDR1 and CDR2 from the germline V gene are MRHNA and SNTAGT. The CDR3 has 13 amino acids. The CDR3 bases are TGTGCCAGCAGTGACGACAGGGTCTATGGCTACACCTTC. Residues: CASSDDRVYGYTF.

The sample holds a few counts of this clonotype. The DNA of the CDR3 is TGCAGTGCTAGAGTCCGGACAGGGGATGGCTACACCTTC. The encoded protein is CSARVRTGDGYTF. This chain joins TRBV20-1 and TRBJ1-2; 9 bases fit TRBD1. This CDR3 comprises 13 residues. Germline trimming cut 1 base from V and 6 bases from J; bases unmatched to any gene: 3. Germline CDR1 and CDR2: DFQATT and SNEGSKA (reference sequence).

The V gene is TRBV11-2, the J gene TRBJ2-2; D ambiguous. Between the trimmed V and J ends, which lost 2 bases and 0 bases, there was a span of 10 bases. The CDR3 covers 16 residues. The V gene's germline CDR1 is SGHAT and CDR2 FQNNGV. The CDR3 DNA reads TGTGCCAGCAGCTTAACGGGCACCTCGAACACCGGGGAGCTGTTTTTT. Its protein product is CASSLTGTSNTGELFF.